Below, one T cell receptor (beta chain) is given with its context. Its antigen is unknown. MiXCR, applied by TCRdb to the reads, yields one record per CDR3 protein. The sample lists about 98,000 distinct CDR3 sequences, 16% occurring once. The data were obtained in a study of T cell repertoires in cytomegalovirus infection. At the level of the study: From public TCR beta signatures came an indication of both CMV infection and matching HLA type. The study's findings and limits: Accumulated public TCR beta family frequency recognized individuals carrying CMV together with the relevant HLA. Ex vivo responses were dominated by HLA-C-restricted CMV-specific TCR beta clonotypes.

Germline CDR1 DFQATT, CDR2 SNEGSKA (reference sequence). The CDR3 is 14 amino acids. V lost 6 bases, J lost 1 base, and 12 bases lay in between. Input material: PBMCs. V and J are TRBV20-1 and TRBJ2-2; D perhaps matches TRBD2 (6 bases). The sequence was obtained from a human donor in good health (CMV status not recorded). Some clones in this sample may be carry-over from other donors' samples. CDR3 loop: CSARRDQNTGELFF. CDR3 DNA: TGCAGTGCAAGGAGGGACCAGAACACCGGGGAGCTGTTTTTT.